This is a list of T cell receptor beta chains from one sample in a study of control samples from healthy donors and cancer patients. Sequencing was performed with immunoSEQ multiplex PCR; in TCRdb, only in-frame clones are kept and a portion is missing. This table has fewer than 200,000 clones, approximately 90% appearing once. The sequenced sample consisted of blood. The source of these receptors is a man under 40 in good health. Both conserved end residues are part of each CDR3. Each record gives: V gene, CDR3 protein.

TRBV14 | CASSQGGILFGNTIYF
TRBV6-2/TRBV6-3 | CASSYDRGIPFSYEQYF
TRBV28 | CASSSGSSGANVLTF
TRBV21-1 | CASSKGRVQYGYTF
TRBV3-1/TRBV3-2 | CASSQVPGLVKQFF
TRBV7-3 | CASSPVGGEGELFF
TRBV24-1 | CATSIGGAEGETQYF
TRBV10-3 | CAISGQGAYSNQPQHF
TRBV24-1 | CATSDFSGLLTF
TRBV12-3/TRBV12-4 | CASQKDYGDSDF
TRBV4-1 | CASSLSGGSYNEQFF
TRBV27 | CASSLRDPRGPYNEQFF
TRBV18 | CASSPITGVNIQYF
TRBV3-1/TRBV3-2 | CASSQESSGGPETSTDTQYF
TRBV28 | CASSQGTGATSPLHF
TRBV19 | CASSSRPGQPNTEAFF
TRBV11-2 | CASSSGQGFGYTF
TRBV10-3 | CAIKGGQGETQYF
TRBV19 | CASMVSWGTPEAFF
TRBV14 | CASSQQGALSTEAFF
TRBV5-1 | CASSRTVTYEQYF
TRBV6-6 | CASSYSSSGLLYEQYF
TRBV12-3/TRBV12-4 | CAGWRSTEAFF
TRBV7-2 | CASSLTSPSTDTQYF
TRBV2 | CASSEFGRNEQFF
TRBV29-1 | CSAERGSGYTF
TRBV5-1 | CASSPDTDTQYF
TRBV5-1 | CASSLIAQGANGYTF
TRBV7-2 | CASSLWSGGPYNEQFF
TRBV6-5 | CASSYSITRGRDGYTF
TRBV30 | CALDQRGLVTEAFF
TRBV2 | CASSVGAGAVEQYF
TRBV7-9 | CASSNLQGGGDTQYF
TRBV7-9 | CASSSTPGLPPYEQYF
TRBV7-6 | CASSLRDRGEYGYTF
TRBV7-3 | CASSDDRGREQFF
TRBV6-5 | CASSYTGGTGELFF
TRBV13 | CASSLWTSGALYEQYF
TRBV7-3 | CASSPGGGGNTEAFF
TRBV21-1 | CAGSHPWGRSYNEQFF
TRBV2 | CASRGSSSGANVLTF
TRBV27 | CASGPYQGSSPLHF
TRBV19 | CASSIKTNTEAFF